This T cell receptor (beta chain) derives from a study of T cell repertoires in cytomegalovirus infection. Study results and caveats: Of the TCR beta families, the public ones yielded a cumulative frequency that identified carriers of CMV plus the relevant HLA. The ex vivo response showed dominance by HLA-C-restricted CMV-specific TCR beta clonotypes.

Points on this clonotype: Antigen unknown.

Losses at the gene ends were 2 bases for V and 3 bases for J; bases not matched to a gene: 3. The CDR3 extends over 14 amino acids. Germline V gives CDR1 SGHTA, CDR2 FQGNSA. A single record per CDR3 protein comes from TCRdb applying MiXCR to the reads. This sample yields 150,000 or so distinct CDR3 sequences, of which approximately 5.9% are seen a single time; about 20% belongs to the top ten. Input material: PBMCs. This TCR was recovered from a human donor in good health (CMV status not recorded). Some clones in this sample may be carry-over from other donors' samples. The V gene is TRBV7-2, the J gene TRBJ1-2; 7 bases are shared with TRBD1. The CDR3 region is CASSLNRGDYGYTF. The CDR3 DNA reads TGTGCCAGCAGCTTAAACAGGGGAGACTATGGCTACACCTTC.